This T cell receptor beta chain comes out of a study of blood T cells in healthy people across ages. Alongside a J-beta primer mix, a sample-barcoded 5' primer served in a second PCR lasting roughly 6 to 11 cycles. TCRdb re-called the 5' RACE reads through MiXCR, storing one row per CDR3 protein. This sample yields more than 700,000 distinct CDR3 sequences, of which around 45% are seen a single time; 18% belongs to the top ten. V lost 5 bases, J lost 5 bases, and 7 bases lay in between. This CDR3 is 12 amino acids long. Germline V gene sequence: CDR1 SGHNT, CDR2 YENEEA. The V call is TRBV11-3, the J call TRBJ1-5, with D uncertain. The receptor was derived from a man aged 80 or over in good health. Sequencing input: blood. The CDR3 region has the DNA TGTGCCAGCAGCGACGGCGATCAGCCCCAGCATTTT. Translation: CASSDGDQPQHF.